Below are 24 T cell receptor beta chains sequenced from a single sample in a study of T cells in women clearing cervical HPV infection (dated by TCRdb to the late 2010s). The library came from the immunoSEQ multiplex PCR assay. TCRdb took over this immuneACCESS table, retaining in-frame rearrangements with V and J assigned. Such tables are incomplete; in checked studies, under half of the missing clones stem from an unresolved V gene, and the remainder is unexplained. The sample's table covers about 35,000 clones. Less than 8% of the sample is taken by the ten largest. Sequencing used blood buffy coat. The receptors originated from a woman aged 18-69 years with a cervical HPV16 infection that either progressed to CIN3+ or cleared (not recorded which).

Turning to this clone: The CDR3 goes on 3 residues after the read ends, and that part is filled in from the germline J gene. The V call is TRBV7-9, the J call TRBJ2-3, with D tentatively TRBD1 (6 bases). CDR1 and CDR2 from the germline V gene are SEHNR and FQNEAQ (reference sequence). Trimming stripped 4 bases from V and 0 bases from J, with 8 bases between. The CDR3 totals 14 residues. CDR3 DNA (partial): TGTGCCAGCAGCTCAGACAGGAGCACAGATACG. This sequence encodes CASSSDRSTDT. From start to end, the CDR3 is CASSSDRSTDTQYF.

The CDR3 loop is CASSLLVAGGRNEQFF. Partial CDR3 DNA: TGCGCCAGCAGCTTGCTCGTAGCGGGGGGGCGCAATGAG. The V gene is TRBV5-1, the J gene TRBJ2-1; 11 nucleotides align to TRBD2. Read coverage stops 3 residues before the CDR3 terminus; the germline J gene supplies the remainder. Trimming at V came to 1 base and at J to 6 bases, leaving 6 bases not matched to a gene. The germline V gene encodes CDR1 SGHRS and CDR2 YFSETQ. This CDR3 contains 16 residues.

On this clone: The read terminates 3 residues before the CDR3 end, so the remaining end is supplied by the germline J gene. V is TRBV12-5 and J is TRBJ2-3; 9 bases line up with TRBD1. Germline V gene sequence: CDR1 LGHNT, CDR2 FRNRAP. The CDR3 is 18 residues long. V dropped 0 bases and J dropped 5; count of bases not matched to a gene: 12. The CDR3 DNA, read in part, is TGTGCTAGTGGTTTGGTACCTTGGGACAGGGCTTCGGGAGATACG. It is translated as CASGLVPWDRASGDT. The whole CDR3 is CASGLVPWDRASGDTQYF.

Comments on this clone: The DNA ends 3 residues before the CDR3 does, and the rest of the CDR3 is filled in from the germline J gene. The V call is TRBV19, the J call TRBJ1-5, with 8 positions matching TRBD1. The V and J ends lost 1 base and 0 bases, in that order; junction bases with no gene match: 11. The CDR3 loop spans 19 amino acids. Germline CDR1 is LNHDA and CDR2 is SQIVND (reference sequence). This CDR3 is CASSIGFRGRNISNQPQHF. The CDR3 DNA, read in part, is TGTGCCAGTAGTATAGGCTTCAGGGGGCGAAATATTAGCAATCAGCCC.

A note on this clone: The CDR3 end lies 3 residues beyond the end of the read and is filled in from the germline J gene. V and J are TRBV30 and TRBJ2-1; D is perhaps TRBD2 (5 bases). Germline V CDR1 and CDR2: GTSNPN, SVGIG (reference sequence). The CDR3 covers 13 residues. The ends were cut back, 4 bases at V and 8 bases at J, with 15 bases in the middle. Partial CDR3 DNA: TGTGCCTGGACGTCAAAGACTAATTATGAG. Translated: CAWTSKTNYE. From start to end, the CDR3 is CAWTSKTNYEQFF. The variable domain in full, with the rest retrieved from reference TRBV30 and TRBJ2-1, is SQTIHQWPATLVQPVGSPLSLECTVEGTSNPNLYWYRQAAGRGLQLLFYSVGIGQISSEVPQNLSASRPQDRQFILSSKKLLLSDSGFYLCAWTSKTNYEQFFGPGTRLTVL.

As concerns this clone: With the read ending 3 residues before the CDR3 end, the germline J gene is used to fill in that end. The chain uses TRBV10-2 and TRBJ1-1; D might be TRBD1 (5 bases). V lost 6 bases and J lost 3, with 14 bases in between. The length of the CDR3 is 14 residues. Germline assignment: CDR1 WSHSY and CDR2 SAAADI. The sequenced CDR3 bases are TGCGCCAGCAGCCTGAGACAGATATACACTGAA. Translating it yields CASSLRQIYTE. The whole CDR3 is CASSLRQIYTEAFF.

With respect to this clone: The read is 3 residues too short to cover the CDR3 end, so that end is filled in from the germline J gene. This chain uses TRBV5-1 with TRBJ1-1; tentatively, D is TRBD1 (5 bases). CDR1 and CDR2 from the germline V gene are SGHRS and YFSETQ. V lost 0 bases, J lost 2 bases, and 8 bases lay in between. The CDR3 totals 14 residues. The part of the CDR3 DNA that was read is TGCGCCAGCAGCTTGGGCGGGGGTAACACTGAA. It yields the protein CASSLGGGNTE. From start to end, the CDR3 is CASSLGGGNTEAFF.

CDR3 bases read: TGTGCCAGCACCGCAGGGAGCTCTGGGGCCAACGTG. It translates to CASTAGSSGANV. The full-length CDR3 reads as CASTAGSSGANVLFF. The chain links TRBV7-9 to TRBJ2-2; D is tentatively TRBD1 or TRBD2 (5 bases each). The sequence runs out 3 residues before the end of the CDR3; the remainder is reconstructed from the germline J gene. The germline CDR1 and CDR2 sequences are SEHNR and FQNEAQ (reference sequence). CDR3 length: 15 residues.

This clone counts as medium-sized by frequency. CDR3 DNA, as far as it was read: TGCAGCGTTGATAGGCAAATAGGGGATACG. Its translation: CSVDRQIGDT. In full, the CDR3 is CSVDRQIGDTQYF. V is TRBV29-1 and J is TRBJ2-3; D not certain. The read falls 3 residues short of the CDR3 end, and the missing part is taken from the germline J gene. Between the trimmed V and J ends, which lost 3 bases and 6 bases, there was a span of 13 bases. Germline CDR1 and CDR2: SQVTM and ANQGSEA. The CDR3 consists of 13 residues.

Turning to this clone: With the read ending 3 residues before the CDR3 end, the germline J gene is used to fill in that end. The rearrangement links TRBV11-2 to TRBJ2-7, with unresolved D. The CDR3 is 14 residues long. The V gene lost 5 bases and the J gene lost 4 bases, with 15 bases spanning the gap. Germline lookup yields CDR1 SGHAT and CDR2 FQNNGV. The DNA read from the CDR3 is TGTGCCAGCAGCCCAGGTGGCTTGGCTTACGAG. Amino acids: CASSPGGLAYE. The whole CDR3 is CASSPGGLAYEQYF.

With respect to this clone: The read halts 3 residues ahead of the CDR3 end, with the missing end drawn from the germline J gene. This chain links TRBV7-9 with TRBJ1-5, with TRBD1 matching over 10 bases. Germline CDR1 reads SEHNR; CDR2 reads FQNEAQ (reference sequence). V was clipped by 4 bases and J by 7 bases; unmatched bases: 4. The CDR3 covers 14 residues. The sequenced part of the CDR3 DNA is TGTGCCAGCAGCTGGACAGGGGGTGAGCAGCCC. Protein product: CASSWTGGEQP. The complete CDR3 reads CASSWTGGEQPQHF.

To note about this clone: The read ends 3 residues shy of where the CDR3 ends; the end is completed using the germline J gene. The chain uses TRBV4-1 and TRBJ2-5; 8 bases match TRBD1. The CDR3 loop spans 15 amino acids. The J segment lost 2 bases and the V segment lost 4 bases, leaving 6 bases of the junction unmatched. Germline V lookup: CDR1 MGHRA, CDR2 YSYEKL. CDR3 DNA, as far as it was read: TGCGCCAGCAGCCCTCCGGACAGGGAGCAAGAGACC. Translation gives CASSPPDREQET. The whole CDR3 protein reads CASSPPDREQETQYF.

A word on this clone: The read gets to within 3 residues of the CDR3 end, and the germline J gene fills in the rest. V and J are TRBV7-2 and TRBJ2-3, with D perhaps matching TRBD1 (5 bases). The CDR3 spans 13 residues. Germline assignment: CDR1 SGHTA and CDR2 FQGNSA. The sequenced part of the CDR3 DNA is TGTGCCAGCAGCTCCTCAGGGAATCAGCCG. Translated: CASSSSGNQP. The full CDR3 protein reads CASSSSGNQPQYF.

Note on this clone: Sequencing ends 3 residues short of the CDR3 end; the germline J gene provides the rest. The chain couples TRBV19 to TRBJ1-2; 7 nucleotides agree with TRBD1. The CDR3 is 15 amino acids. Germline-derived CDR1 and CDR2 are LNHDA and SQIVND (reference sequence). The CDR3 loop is CASSPSSGQRYGYTF. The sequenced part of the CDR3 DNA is TGTGCCAGTAGCCCATCATCGGGACAGAGGTACGGC.

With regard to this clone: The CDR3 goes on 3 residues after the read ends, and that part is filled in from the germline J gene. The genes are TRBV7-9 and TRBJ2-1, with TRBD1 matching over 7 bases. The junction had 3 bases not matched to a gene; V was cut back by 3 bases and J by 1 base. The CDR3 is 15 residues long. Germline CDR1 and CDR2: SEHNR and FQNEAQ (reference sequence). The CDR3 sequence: CASSFRQGSYNEQFF. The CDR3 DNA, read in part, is TGTGCCAGCAGCTTTAGACAGGGTTCCTACAATGAG.

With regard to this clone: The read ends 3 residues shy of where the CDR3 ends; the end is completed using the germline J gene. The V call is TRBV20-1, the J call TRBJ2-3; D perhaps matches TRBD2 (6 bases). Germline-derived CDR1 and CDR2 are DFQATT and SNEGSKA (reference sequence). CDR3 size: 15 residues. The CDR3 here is CSARGPRLVEETQYF. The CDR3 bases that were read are TGCAGTGCTAGAGGTCCGAGACTAGTGGAAGAGACG.

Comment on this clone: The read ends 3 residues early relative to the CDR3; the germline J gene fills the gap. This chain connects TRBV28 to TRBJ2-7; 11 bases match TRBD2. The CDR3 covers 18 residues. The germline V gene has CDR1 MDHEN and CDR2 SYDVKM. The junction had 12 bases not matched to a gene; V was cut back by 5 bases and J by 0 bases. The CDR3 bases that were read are TGTGCCAGCAGTCAAACCCCGGGACTAGCGGTTTCCTCCTACGAG. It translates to CASSQTPGLAVSSYE. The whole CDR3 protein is CASSQTPGLAVSSYEQYF.

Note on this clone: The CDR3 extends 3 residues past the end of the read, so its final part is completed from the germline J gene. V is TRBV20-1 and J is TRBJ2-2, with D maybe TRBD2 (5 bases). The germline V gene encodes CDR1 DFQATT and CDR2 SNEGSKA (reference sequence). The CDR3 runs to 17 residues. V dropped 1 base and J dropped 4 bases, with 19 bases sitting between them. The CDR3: CSARALSSSAGTGELFF. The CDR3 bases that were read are TGCAGTGCTAGAGCCCTGTCATCGTCGGCGGGCACCGGGGAG.

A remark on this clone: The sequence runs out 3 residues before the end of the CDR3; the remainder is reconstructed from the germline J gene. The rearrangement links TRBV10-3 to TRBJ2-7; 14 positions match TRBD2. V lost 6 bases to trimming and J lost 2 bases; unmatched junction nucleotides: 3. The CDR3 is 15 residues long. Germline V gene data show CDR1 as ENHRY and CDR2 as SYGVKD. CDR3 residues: CAISGTSGGAYEQYF. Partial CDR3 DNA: TGTGCCATCAGCGGGACTAGCGGGGGCGCCTACGAG.

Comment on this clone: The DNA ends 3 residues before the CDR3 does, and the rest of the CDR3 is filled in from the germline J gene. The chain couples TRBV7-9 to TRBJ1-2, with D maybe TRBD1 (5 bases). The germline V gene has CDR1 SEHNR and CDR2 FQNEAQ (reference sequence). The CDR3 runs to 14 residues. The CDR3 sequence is CASSLASGGGTYTF. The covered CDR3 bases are TGTGCCAGCAGCTTAGCCTCTGGGGGGGGTACC.

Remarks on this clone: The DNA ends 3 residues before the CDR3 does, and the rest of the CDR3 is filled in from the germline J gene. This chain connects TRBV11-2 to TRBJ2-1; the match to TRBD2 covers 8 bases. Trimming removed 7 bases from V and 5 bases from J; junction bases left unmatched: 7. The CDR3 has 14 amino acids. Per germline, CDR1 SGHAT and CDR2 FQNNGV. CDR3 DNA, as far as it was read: TGTGCCAGCACCCTCGGGGGGGGTGACAATGAG. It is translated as CASTLGGGDNE. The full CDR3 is CASTLGGGDNEQFF. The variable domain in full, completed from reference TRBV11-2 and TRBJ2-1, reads EAGVAQSPRYKIIEKRQSVAFWCNPISGHATLYWYQQILGQGPKLLIQFQNNGVVDDSQLPKDRFSAERLKGVDSTLKIQPAKLEDSAVYLCASTLGGGDNEQFFGPGTRLTVL.

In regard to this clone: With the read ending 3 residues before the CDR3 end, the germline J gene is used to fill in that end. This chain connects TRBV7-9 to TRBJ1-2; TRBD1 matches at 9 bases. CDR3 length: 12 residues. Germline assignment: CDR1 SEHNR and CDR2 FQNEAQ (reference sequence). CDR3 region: CASNNRGPAYTF. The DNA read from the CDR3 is TGTGCCAGCAACAACAGGGGGCCGGCC.

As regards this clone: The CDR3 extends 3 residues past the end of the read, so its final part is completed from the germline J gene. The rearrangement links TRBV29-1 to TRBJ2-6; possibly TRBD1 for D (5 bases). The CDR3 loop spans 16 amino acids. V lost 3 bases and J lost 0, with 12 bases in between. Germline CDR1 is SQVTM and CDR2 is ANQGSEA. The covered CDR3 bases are TGCAGCGTTGAGACGGACATCGGCTCTGGGGCCAACGTC. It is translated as CSVETDIGSGANV. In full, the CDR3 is CSVETDIGSGANVLTF. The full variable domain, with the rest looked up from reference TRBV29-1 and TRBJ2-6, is SAVISQKPSRDICQRGTSLTIQCQVDSQVTMMFWYRQQPGQSLTLIATANQGSEATYESGFVIDKFPISRPNLTFSTLTVSNMSPEDSSIYLCSVETDIGSGANVLTFGAGSRLTVL.

The covered CDR3 bases are TGTGCCAGCAGCCAGGGACTAGCGGGGAACGGGGAG. Translated, it gives CASSQGLAGNGE. The whole CDR3 region reads CASSQGLAGNGELFF. The J gene is TRBJ2-2, the V gene TRBV5-6; 13 bases are shared with TRBD2. The CDR3 end lies 3 residues beyond the end of the read and is filled in from the germline J gene. CDR3 length: 15 residues. Trimming cost V 4 bases and J 7 bases; bases outside gene matches: 4. CDR1 is SGHDT, CDR2 YYEEEE, per germline.